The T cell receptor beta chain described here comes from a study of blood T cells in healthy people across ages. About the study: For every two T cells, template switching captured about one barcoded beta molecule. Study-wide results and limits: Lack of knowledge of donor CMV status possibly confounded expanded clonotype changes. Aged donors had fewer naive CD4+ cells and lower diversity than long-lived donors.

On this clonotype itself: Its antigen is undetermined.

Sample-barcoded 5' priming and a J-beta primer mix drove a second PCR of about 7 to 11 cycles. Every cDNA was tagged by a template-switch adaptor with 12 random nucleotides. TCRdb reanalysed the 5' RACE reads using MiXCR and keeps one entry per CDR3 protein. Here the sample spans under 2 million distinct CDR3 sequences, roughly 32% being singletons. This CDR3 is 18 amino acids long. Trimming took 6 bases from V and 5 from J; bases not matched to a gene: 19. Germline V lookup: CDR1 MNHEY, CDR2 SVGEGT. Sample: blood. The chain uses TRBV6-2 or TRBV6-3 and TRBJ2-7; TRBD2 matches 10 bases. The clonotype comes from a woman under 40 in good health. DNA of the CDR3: TGTGCCAGCAGCTTACAGCCGATGGATAGCGGGGGGTCCCACGAGCAGTACTTC. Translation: CASSLQPMDSGGSHEQYF.